This TCR beta chain derives from a study of cytomegalovirus exposure and HLA in healthy donors. Looking at the study overall: Approximately 81% of roughly 430 genotyped donors fell in the Caucasian-associated ancestry cluster.

Trimming removed 3 bases at V and 12 bases at J, with 18 bases between. The CDR3 has 14 residues. CDR1 is LNHDA, CDR2 SQIVND, per germline (reference sequence). In the PCR, 60 Vbeta and 13 Jbeta primers were used. Only in-frame clones appear in the TCRdb table, and some are missing; sequencing was by immunoSEQ multiplex PCR. The table records fewer than 200,000 clones, 79% of them present only once. Concerning this clone itself: As yet, its antigen is unknown.

General observations from the study: As a later analysis revealed, the rate of TCR association differed by HLA locus, with DRB1 most and HLA-C fewest.

All donors participated as healthy donors of bone marrow. The sequenced material came from PBMCs. The chain couples TRBV19 to TRBJ2-1, with a tentative D call TRBD2 (5 bases). This receptor was taken from a middle-aged woman in good health and CMV-seronegative. The CDR3 bases are TGTGCCAGTAGTATTCGGGAAACCCGAGATTCGCAGTTCTTC. Its translation is CASSIRETRDSQFF.